A selection of T cell receptor beta chains follows, all from one sample in a study of PD-1 blockade in classical Hodgkin lymphoma. Profiling relied on immunoSEQ multiplex PCR, and the TCRdb table lists in-frame clones only, not all of them. The sample holds about 21,000 clones, about 85% seen once. Sequences were obtained from CD4+ T cells from blood. Receptors were obtained from a human donor with classical Hodgkin lymphoma. The CDR3 runs from the conserved cysteine through the conserved F or W. Fields, in order: V gene, D gene, clone size, J gene, CDR3 DNA, CDR3 protein. A D gene is named only where the DNA matches it firmly. Clone size, where shown, is once, few, many, or a class for clones that have expanded.

>TRBV7-9|NA|NA|TRBJ2-7
TGTGCCAGCAGCTTAAGCCCCCCGAGGGCATATGGCGAGCAGTACTTC
CASSLSPPRAYGEQYF
>TRBV18|TRBD2|NA|TRBJ2-3
TGTGCCAGCTCACCTCCTAGCGGAGCAGATACGCAGTATTTT
CASSPPSGADTQYF
>TRBV6-5|NA|NA|TRBJ2-7
TGTGCCAGCAGTTACAGGGGAAGGACCTACGAGCAGTACTTC
CASSYRGRTYEQYF
>TRBV11-2|TRBD2|NA|TRBJ2-1
TGTGCCAGCAGCTTACTAAGCGGGGGAAGCTCCTACAATGAGCAGTTCTTC
CASSLLSGGSSYNEQFF
>TRBV28|TRBD1|NA|TRBJ2-2
TGTGCCAGCAGCCTGACAGGGGGCGTCGGGGAGCTGTTTTTT
CASSLTGGVGELFF
>TRBV5-1|TRBD1|NA|TRBJ2-7
TGCGCCAGCAGCTTCCTGGGACAGGGGGCGCAGGAGCAGTACTTC
CASSFLGQGAQEQYF
>TRBV7-9|TRBD2|NA|TRBJ2-5
TGTGCCAGCAGCCGAGGGACTAGCGGGGGGAGCCAGTACTTC
CASSRGTSGGSQYF
>TRBV5-1|NA|NA|TRBJ1-4
TGCGCCAGCAGCCCACAGGTTGCAACTAATGAAAAACTGTTTTTT
CASSPQVATNEKLFF
>TRBV6-6|NA|NA|TRBJ2-3
TGTGCCAGCAGTTACTCGGCGGGACCTCACACAGATACGCAGTATTTT
CASSYSAGPHTDTQYF
>TRBV7-8|NA|NA|TRBJ1-1
TGTGCCAGCAGCCCCGGCGCTGAAGCTTTCTTT
CASSPGAEAFF
>TRBV28|NA|NA|TRBJ1-5
TGTGCCAGCAGACTCGGCAATCAGCCCCAGCATTTT
CASRLGNQPQHF
>TRBV5-1|NA|NA|TRBJ2-3
TGCGCCAGCAAAAGACAGCCACCTCCTAGCACAGATACGCAGTATTTT
CASKRQPPPSTDTQYF
>TRBV7-3|TRBD2|NA|TRBJ2-1
TGTGCCAGCAGCTTGACTAGCGGGAGACTTACTGAGCAGTTCTTC
CASSLTSGRLTEQFF
>TRBV10-2|TRBD2|once|TRBJ2-1
TGCGCCAGCAGTGAGAGGAAGATGGGGGCTAGCGGGACGGTATACAATGAGCAGTTCTTC
CASSERKMGASGTVYNEQFF
>TRBV27|NA|NA|TRBJ1-1
TGTGCCAGCAGTAGGCAGGGTGAAGCTTTCTTT
CASSRQGEAFF
>TRBV27|NA|NA|TRBJ1-2
TGTGCCAGCATGGGGTCCCTTAACTATGGCTACACCTTC
CASMGSLNYGYTF
>TRBV15|NA|NA|TRBJ2-1
TGTGCCACCAGCAGAGACGCACTGTACAATGAGCAGTTCTTC
CATSRDALYNEQFF
>TRBV6-6|NA|once|TRBJ1-1
TGTGCCAGCAGTCTTAATAAAGCTTTCTTT
CASSLNKAFF
>TRBV5-1|NA|NA|TRBJ1-5
TGCGCCAGCAGTCGAGGGGGAGAAGGGCAGCCCCAGCATTTT
CASSRGGEGQPQHF
>TRBV6-5|NA|NA|TRBJ1-1
TGTGCCAGCAGTTACGGGGGCTTGGGGACTGAAGCTTTCTTT
CASSYGGLGTEAFF
>TRBV6-1|NA|NA|TRBJ1-5
TGTGCCAGCAGTGAAGCCCCTTATACAACCCAGCCCCAGCATTTT
CASSEAPYTTQPQHF
>TRBV5-1|NA|NA|TRBJ2-7
TGCGCCAGCAGCTTGGTGTACGAGCAGTACTTC
CASSLVYEQYF
>TRBV19|NA|NA|TRBJ2-3
TGTGCCAGTAGTCGGCGGCCTGAGCGCACAGATACGCAGTATTTT
CASSRRPERTDTQYF
>TRBV6-5|TRBD1|few|TRBJ1-2
TGTGCCAGCAGTTACTCGACAGGGGTCTTAGTTGGCTACACCTTC
CASSYSTGVLVGYTF
>TRBV15|NA|few|TRBJ1-5
TGTGCCACCAGCAGAGATCAGCAGCTCAATCAGCCCCAGCATTTT
CATSRDQQLNQPQHF
>TRBV19|NA|NA|TRBJ2-5
TGTGCCAGTAGCGACCAAATAGGAGAGACCCAGTACTTC
CASSDQIGETQYF
>TRBV28|NA|NA|TRBJ2-3
TGTGCCAGCAGCCCAGGGTTTACAGATACGCAGTATTTT
CASSPGFTDTQYF
>TRBV6-5|TRBD2|NA|TRBJ2-1
TGTGCCAGCAGTTTAGCGGGAGGTTCTCGCAATGAACAGTTCTTC
CASSLAGGSRNEQFF
>TRBV11-3|NA|once|TRBJ2-2
TGTGCCAGCAGCTTAGATTGGCGTACGAACACCGGGGAGCTGTTTTTT
CASSLDWRTNTGELFF
>TRBV4-1|NA|NA|TRBJ2-7
TGCGCCAGCAGCCAAGATCCGGCCGGGTTGCCCTACGAGCAGTACTTC
CASSQDPAGLPYEQYF
>TRBV9|TRBD1|NA|TRBJ1-1
TGTGCCAGCAGCGTAGCCATCGGGGCAGGGGGTACTGAAGCTTTCTTT
CASSVAIGAGGTEAFF
>TRBV28|NA|NA|TRBJ1-1
TGTGCCATCAACCTTAACACTGAAGCTTTCTTT
CAINLNTEAFF
>TRBV5-1|TRBD1|once|TRBJ2-6
TGCGCCAGCAGCCACGGGACAGGGGCCTCTGGGGCCAACGTCCTGACTTTC
CASSHGTGASGANVLTF
>TRBV7-3|NA|medium-sized|TRBJ2-3
TGTGCCAGCAGCTTAGGGGTCAAGAGCACAGATACGCAGTATTTT
CASSLGVKSTDTQYF
>TRBV11-3|TRBD2|NA|TRBJ2-3
TGTGCCAGCAGCTTAGCACTAGCGGGAGGTTCAGATACGCAGTATTTT
CASSLALAGGSDTQYF
>TRBV10-3|NA|NA|TRBJ2-3
TGTGCCATGGGGCCGTCCGGGTGGAAAGATACGCAGTATTTT
CAMGPSGWKDTQYF
>TRBV14|TRBD2|NA|TRBJ2-3
TGTGCCAGCAGCCGAGAGGGACTAGCGGGAGGGGATACGCAGTATTTT
CASSREGLAGGDTQYF
>TRBV7-9|NA|few|TRBJ2-7
TGTGCCAGCAGCTTTACAGACCTCCTAGACGAGCAGTACTTC
CASSFTDLLDEQYF
>TRBV13|NA|NA|TRBJ2-5
TGTGCCAGCACCCATAGGTACGGGTCGGAGACCCAGTACTTC
CASTHRYGSETQYF
>TRBV5-1|NA|NA|TRBJ2-3
TGCGCCAGCGCCTCTCTAACCCAAGATACGCAGTATTTT
CASASLTQDTQYF
>TRBV5-6|TRBD1|NA|TRBJ2-4
TGTGCCAGCAGCTTGAGGGGGCGAGGAAACATTCAGTACTTC
CASSLRGRGNIQYF
>TRBV5-1|NA|few|TRBJ1-2
TGCGCCAGCAGCCTATACCCTATGCCGGGGACAATTATAAGGGACACCTTC
CASSLYPMPGTIIRDTF
>TRBV10-3|NA|few|TRBJ1-5
TGTGCCATCAGTTCGAGGGATCAGCCCCAGCATTTT
CAISSRDQPQHF
>TRBV15|NA|NA|TRBJ2-3
TGTGCCACCAGCAGAGGGCCAGCTAGCACAGATACGCAGTATTTT
CATSRGPASTDTQYF
>TRBV29-1|TRBD1|NA|TRBJ2-7
TGCAGCGTTGAAGGAGGGGACAGAACCTACGAGCAGTACTTC
CSVEGGDRTYEQYF
>TRBV13|NA|NA|TRBJ2-3
TGTGCCAGCAGCTCCCCCAGGAGGAGCACAGATACGCAGTATTTT
CASSSPRRSTDTQYF